This T cell receptor (beta chain) was profiled in a study of technical replicates of blood from several donors. Sequencing was performed with immunoSEQ multiplex PCR; in TCRdb, only in-frame clones are kept and a portion is missing. The sample consists of about 84,000 clones, roughly 97% of them appearing once. This CDR3 is built from 15 residues. In germline, CDR1 is MGHRA, CDR2 YSYEKL. J was trimmed by 3 bases and V by 4 bases; bases with no gene match: 7. The sequencing sample was made of T cells isolated from PBMCs. The TCR was taken from a human donor in good health. The V gene is TRBV4-1, the J gene TRBJ1-1; 8 bases line up with TRBD1. The CDR3 spells CASSPLLTGDTEAFF. In nucleotides, the CDR3 is TGCGCCAGCAGCCCTCTGTTGACAGGGGACACTGAAGCTTTCTTT.